The rows below give T cell receptor beta chains drawn from one sample of a study of T cell responses to AZD1222 COVID-19 vaccine. Using immunoSEQ multiplex PCR, the repertoire was profiled, and TCRdb retains in-frame clones only, with some absent. The top ten hold approximately 15% of the sample, which has roughly 120,000 clones, 70% to 90% seen once. This specimen was peripheral blood, taken on day 0 of AZD1222 vaccination. These receptors were obtained from an adult in good health. The conserved cysteine and the conserved F or W are not part of the CDR3 here. Fields, in order: V gene, J gene, CDR3 protein.

TRBV6-1	TRBJ2-3	ASSEPGLQSNTQY
TRBV2	TRBJ2-1	ASSVGGTEQF
TRBV11-2	TRBJ2-1	ASSLVQGGDEQF
TRBV7-8	TRBJ1-3	ASSLGRASGNTIY
TRBV27	TRBJ2-3	ASSRDQFTNTQY
TRBV15	TRBJ2-1	ATSSGASGSQDEQF
TRBV5-1	TRBJ1-3	ASSLGRGSGNTIY
TRBV7-9	TRBJ1-1	ASSFGRSEAF
TRBV7-3	TRBJ2-2	ASSLGHNTGELF
TRBV4-2	TRBJ2-1	ASSQLGLAGRSSYNEQF
TRBV7-9	TRBJ1-4	ASSSLLGTNEKLF
TRBV6-5	TRBJ1-5	ASSRTGGVNQPQH
TRBV19	TRBJ2-1	ASTLRRSSYNEQF
TRBV9	TRBJ2-7	ASSPWRAGRDEQY
TRBV9	TRBJ2-7	ASSVDSFKEQY
TRBV18	TRBJ1-5	ASSQEGAGNQPQH
TRBV7-6	TRBJ1-1	ASSTDNAFNTEAF
TRBV7-9	TRBJ2-5	ASSLEQRTGQQETQY
TRBV5-6	TRBJ1-2	ASSWDRVSYGYT
TRBV12-3/TRBV12-4	TRBJ1-1	ASSFWGGTEAF
TRBV5-6	TRBJ2-1	ASSRTPRSYNEQF
TRBV19	TRBJ1-4	ASSIPGQGVEKLF
TRBV5-1	TRBJ2-7	ASSFNRVHEQY
TRBV30	TRBJ1-2	AWSATGFYGYT
TRBV6-2/TRBV6-3	TRBJ2-2	ASSYAGRGNTGELF
TRBV27	TRBJ1-5	ASRGQASQPQH
TRBV6-1	TRBJ2-2	ASSEGLGPGELF
TRBV18	TRBJ1-2	ASPPGRDGYT
TRBV7-3	TRBJ2-3	ASSSLSGIGTDTQY
TRBV6-5	TRBJ1-1	ASSQLRRSNTEAF
TRBV5-4	TRBJ2-3	ASSLGLASSTDTQY
TRBV7-9	TRBJ2-3	ASSLGAGESADTQY
TRBV3-1/TRBV3-2	TRBJ2-2	ASSLFRVHTGELF
TRBV7-2	TRBJ2-4	ASRPQGAHGNIQY
TRBV6-5	TRBJ2-7	ASAGLADYEQY
TRBV28	TRBJ1-2	ASNAADRGSGYT
TRBV6-2/TRBV6-3	TRBJ2-5	ASSYSRSPGQY
TRBV4-1	TRBJ1-2	ASSPEVDRGPYGYT
TRBV9	TRBJ2-6	ASSVSGANVLT
TRBV5-4	TRBJ1-1	ASSIDRGVTEAF
TRBV5-1	TRBJ2-5	ASSLEAPRAGETQY
TRBV7-9	TRBJ1-2	ASSILQGGEGYT
TRBV7-2	TRBJ1-1	ASSLPDPTEAF
TRBV6-1	TRBJ2-6	ASSVGGRIISGANVLT
TRBV5-1	TRBJ1-1	ASSPKSGIVTEAF
TRBV28	TRBJ1-5	ASSPPGSNQPQH
TRBV6-5	TRBJ1-5	ASRPTGSNQPQH
TRBV28	TRBJ2-7	ASSPGTYAYEQY
TRBV7-9	TRBJ2-5	ASSLVQGAGETQY
TRBV5-1	TRBJ2-5	ASSIPGAQETQY
TRBV4-3	TRBJ1-3	ASSQGDRESGNTIY
TRBV14	TRBJ2-5	ASSQEGLAGGETQY